Following are 11 T cell receptor beta chains from one sample sequenced in a study of blood T cell repertoires in COVID-19. TCRdb keeps only in-frame clones here, not all; method: immunoSEQ multiplex PCR. Among roughly 310,000 clones listed, about 88% were seen once. Material: PBMCs or T cells enriched from blood (not recorded which). Every receptor here comes from a man in his sixties who had recovered from COVID-19.

This clone was recorded a few times. The chain recombines TRBV6-1 with TRBJ1-2; TRBD1 agrees at 7 bases. Germline CDR1 is MNHNS and CDR2 is SASEGT. V dropped 0 bases and J dropped 7; count of bases not matched to a gene: 8. The CDR3 extends over 15 amino acids. The CDR3 DNA sequence: TGTGCCAGCAGTGAAGCCTTGGGGACAGCTACTGGCTACACCTTC. Amino acid sequence: CASSEALGTATGYTF.

The chain uses TRBV25-1 and TRBJ2-7; a possible D gene is TRBD2 (6 bases). V lost 2 bases and J lost 3, with 20 bases in between. Germline CDR1 MGHDK, CDR2 SYGVNS. This CDR3 contains 17 residues. CDR3 nucleotides: TGTGCCAGCAGTGAAGAAGGAGCGGGCCGAGGGATCTACGAGCAGTACTTC. This translates into CASSEEGAGRGIYEQYF.

This chain uses TRBV11-2 with TRBJ1-1; the D gene is possibly TRBD1 (6 bases). V dropped 2 bases and J dropped 0 bases, with 16 bases sitting between them. The CDR3 is 17 amino acids. CDR1 SGHAT and CDR2 FQNNGV come from the germline V gene. The DNA of the CDR3 is TGTGCCAGCAGCTTAAGTGGACAGAGGGGATTGAACACTGAAGCTTTCTTT. Its translation: CASSLSGQRGLNTEAFF.

The genes are TRBV7-6 and TRBJ2-5; D may be TRBD1 (5 bases). This CDR3 has 13 residues. The V gene lost 1 base and the J gene lost 5 bases, with 8 bases spanning the gap. In germline, CDR1 is SGHVS, CDR2 FNYEAQ. CDR3 in amino acids: CASSLVRGETQYF. The CDR3 region has the DNA TGTGCCAGCAGCTTAGTAAGGGGTGAGACCCAGTACTTC. Full variable domain (outside the CDR3, taken from reference TRBV7-6 and TRBJ2-5): GAGVSQSPRYKVTKRGQDVALRCDPISGHVSLYWYRQALGQGPEFLTYFNYEAQQDKSGLPNDRFSAERPEGSISTLTIQRTEQRDSAMYRCASSLVRGETQYFGPGTRLLVL.

The rearrangement uses TRBV10-2 and TRBJ2-1; D possibly corresponds to TRBD2 (5 bases). This CDR3 spans 13 amino acids. Germline V gene data show CDR1 as WSHSY and CDR2 as SAAADI. Trimming removed 9 bases from V and 5 bases from J, with 14 bases in between. The CDR3 DNA follows: TGCGCCAGTAACTCCGGAGGAGACAATGAGCAGTTCTTC. This sequence encodes CASNSGGDNEQFF.

This chain's CDR3 is CSVDGGLNTGELFF. The CDR3 DNA reads as TGCAGCGTTGACGGCGGGCTGAACACCGGGGAGCTGTTTTTT. The rearrangement links TRBV29-1 to TRBJ2-2; D perhaps matches TRBD2 (5 bases). Germline V gene lookup returns CDR1 SQVTM and CDR2 ANQGSEA. This CDR3 spans 14 amino acids. The V end lost 3 bases, the J end lost 1 base, and 9 bases lay between the germline ends.

CDR3 loop: CASSGGAAYTQYF. The DNA of the CDR3 is TGTGCCAGCAGCGGGGGGGCCGCTTATACGCAGTATTTT. The chain uses TRBV27 and TRBJ2-3; 8 positions agree with TRBD2. The germline V gene has CDR1 MNHEY and CDR2 SMNVEV (reference sequence). V was clipped by 6 bases and J by 7 bases; unmatched bases: 6. This CDR3 region has 13 residues.

V is TRBV19 and J is TRBJ1-5, with 8 positions matching TRBD1. This CDR3 is 17 amino acids long. CDR1 and CDR2 (germline): LNHDA, SQIVND (reference sequence). The ends lost 3 bases at V and 6 bases at J; junction bases unmatched: 13. The CDR3 spells CASSIFLSSGGGQPQHF. Here the CDR3 DNA reads TGTGCCAGTAGTATTTTTTTATCTTCAGGGGGCGGTCAGCCCCAGCATTTT.

The chain links TRBV14 to TRBJ1-2, with 7 bases lining up with TRBD1. V dropped 0 bases and J dropped 8; count of bases not matched to a gene: 12. This CDR3 is built from 16 residues. From germline, CDR1 is SGHDN and CDR2 FVKESK. The CDR3 spells CASSQDRDRVPRGYTF. The CDR3 nucleotides are TGTGCCAGCAGCCAAGACCGGGACAGAGTCCCAAGAGGCTACACCTTC.

The rearrangement joins TRBV7-9 to TRBJ1-1, with 7 bases matching TRBD1. The CDR3 contains 15 residues. Germline-derived CDR1 and CDR2 are SEHNR and FQNEAQ (reference sequence). The V gene end was trimmed by 4 bases and the J gene end by 1 base; junction bases not matched to a gene: 6. CDR3 in DNA: TGTGCCAGCAGCTATCCAGGGGGTCGGAACACTGAAGCTTTCTTT. Protein sequence: CASSYPGGRNTEAFF. Complete variable domain (other parts from reference TRBV7-9 and TRBJ1-1): DTGVSQNPRHKITKRGQNVTFRCDPISEHNRLYWYRQTLGQGPEFLTYFQNEAQLEKSRLLSDRFSAERPKGSFSTLEIQRTEQGDSAMYLCASSYPGGRNTEAFFGQGTRLTVV.

The J gene is TRBJ1-5, the V gene TRBV27; D unclear. V gave up 1 base and J gave up 2 bases, with 6 bases separating them. Germline CDR1 MNHEY, CDR2 SMNVEV (reference sequence). The length of the CDR3 is 14 residues. CDR3 protein: CASSLLTGNQPQHF. The CDR3 nucleotides read TGTGCCAGCAGTTTATTAACGGGCAATCAGCCCCAGCATTTT.